One T cell receptor beta chain is described in this entry. Some clones are missing from TCRdb's copy, which holds only in-frame ones; the method was immunoSEQ multiplex PCR. There are 95,000 to 120,000 clones in the sample; 80% to 90% occur only once, and over 2% lies in the top ten. The CDR3 contains 11 residues. Trimming shortened V by 5 bases and J by 3 bases, and 4 bases separated the two germline ends. Germline-derived CDR1 and CDR2 are SGHRS and YFSETQ. This sample is drawn from a study of blood T cell repertoires in COVID-19. Looking at the study overall: Collection of acute and convalescent COVID-19 samples took place in the United States, Italy and Spain. Sources were T cells, B-cell-depleted T cells, or PBMCs; the material itself was cDNA or gDNA.

The rearrangement links TRBV5-1 to TRBJ2-3; D gene unclear. The sequence was obtained from a human donor in a cohort sampled during active COVID-19. The sequenced sample consisted of peripheral blood. The CDR3: CASRSTDTQYF. The CDR3 nucleotides read TGCGCCAGCAGGTCAACAGATACGCAGTATTTT.